This entry is about one TCR beta chain. Its matching antigen is unknown. Between the trimmed V and J ends, which lost 6 bases and 10 bases, there was a span of 18 bases. This CDR3 has 14 amino acids. Germline CDR1 is MDHEN and CDR2 is SYDVKM. This specimen comes from a study of OX40 agonist ivuxolimab in advanced cancers. General study results and limits: Among the nonresponders, some also had low normalized T-cell clonal expansion. CD4+ and CD8+ blood T cells expanded clonally by week 6 at 0.1 to 3.0 mg/kg.

TCRdb's copy holds only in-frame clones and misses some; the assay was immunoSEQ multiplex PCR. The sample shows some 42,000 clones, 86% of them seen only once. The chain recombines TRBV28 with TRBJ1-4; a weak D match, TRBD1 (5 bases). This clonotype was obtained from an adult with an advanced solid tumor such as melanoma, head and neck, liver or kidney cancer. Material: CD4+ or CD8+ T cells sorted from blood, obtained in a trial of the OX40 agonist ivuxolimab. The CDR3 here is CASRGGLSRGKLFF. The CDR3 region has the DNA TGTGCCAGCAGGGGAGGACTTTCGAGGGGAAAACTGTTTTTT.